This T cell receptor beta chain was sequenced in a study of cytomegalovirus exposure and HLA in healthy donors. In the PCR, 60 Vbeta and 13 Jbeta primers were used. Assay: immunoSEQ multiplex PCR; the TCRdb copy retains only in-frame clones and omits some. Found here are 90,000 to 100,000 clones, under 85% of them singletons; the top ten hold roughly 2%. The CDR3 runs 18 residues. The germline V gene encodes CDR1 SGHTA and CDR2 FQGNSA. The V gene end was trimmed by 5 bases and the J gene end by 0 bases; junction bases not matched to a gene: 16. Study-level points and caveats: In a later analysis, TCR beta V- and J-gene trimming was associated with a missense DCLRE1C variant.

Turning to this clone: Its antigen is still unknown.

The chain couples TRBV7-2 to TRBJ2-7; 7 bases line up with TRBD2. The sequenced sample consisted of PBMCs. The clonotype comes from a man aged 40-50 years in good health and CMV-seronegative. CDR3 nucleotide sequence: TGTGCCAGCAGCAGCCGGGGGGTTTTTTCTCCCGGCTCCTACGAGCAGTACTTC. This translates into CASSSRGVFSPGSYEQYF.